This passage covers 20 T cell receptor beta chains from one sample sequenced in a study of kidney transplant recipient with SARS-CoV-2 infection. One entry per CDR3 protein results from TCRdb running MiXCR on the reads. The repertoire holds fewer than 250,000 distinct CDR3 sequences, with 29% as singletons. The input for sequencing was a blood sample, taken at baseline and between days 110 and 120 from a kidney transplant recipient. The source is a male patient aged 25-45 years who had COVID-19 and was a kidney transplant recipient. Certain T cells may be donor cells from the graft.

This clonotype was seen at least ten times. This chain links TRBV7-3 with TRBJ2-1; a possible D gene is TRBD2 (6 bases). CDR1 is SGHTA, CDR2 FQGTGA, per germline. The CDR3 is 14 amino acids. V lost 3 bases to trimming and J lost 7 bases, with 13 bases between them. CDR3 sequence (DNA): TGTGCCAGCAGCTTGAGCGGGCGAGGGAATGAGCAGTTCTTC. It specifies CASSLSGRGNEQFF.

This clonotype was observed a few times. CDR3 bases: TGTGCCTGCATGTCCCACGCTGGGGCCAACGTCCTGACTTTC. Residues: CACMSHAGANVLTF. The gene calls are TRBV2 and TRBJ2-6; no clear D. The CDR3 covers 14 residues. CDR1 is SNHLY and CDR2 is FYNNEI in the germline V gene. The V end lost 11 bases, the J end lost 2 bases, and 13 bases lay between the germline ends.

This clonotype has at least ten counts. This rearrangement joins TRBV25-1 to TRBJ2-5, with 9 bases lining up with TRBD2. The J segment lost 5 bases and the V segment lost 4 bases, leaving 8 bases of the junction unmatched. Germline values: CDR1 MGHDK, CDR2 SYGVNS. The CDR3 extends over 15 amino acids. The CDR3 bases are TGTGCCAGCAGTGGGGAGGGACTAGCTACGGAGACCCAGTACTTC. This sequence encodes CASSGEGLATETQYF.

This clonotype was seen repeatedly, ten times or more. CDR3 sequence: CASTSGQGRPYNSPLHF. In nucleotides, the CDR3 is TGTGCCAGCACTTCGGGACAGGGGAGGCCCTATAATTCACCCCTCCACTTT. This chain uses TRBV12-3 or TRBV12-4 with TRBJ1-6; 10 nucleotides line up with TRBD1. The CDR3 spans 17 residues. V gave up 7 bases and J gave up 2 bases; unmatched junction bases: 8.

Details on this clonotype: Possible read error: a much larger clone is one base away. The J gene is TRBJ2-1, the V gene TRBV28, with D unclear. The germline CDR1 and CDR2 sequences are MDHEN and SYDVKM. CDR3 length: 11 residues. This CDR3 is CAGRYYNEQFF. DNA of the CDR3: TGTGCCGGCAGATACTACAATGAGCAGTTCTTC.

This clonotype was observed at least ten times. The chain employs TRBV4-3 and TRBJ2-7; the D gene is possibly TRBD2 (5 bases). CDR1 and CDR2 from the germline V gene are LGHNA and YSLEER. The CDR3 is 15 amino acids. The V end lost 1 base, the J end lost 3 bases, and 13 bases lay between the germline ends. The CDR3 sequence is CASSQVAGLSYEQYF. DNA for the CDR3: TGCGCCAGCAGCCAAGTAGCAGGACTCAGCTACGAGCAGTACTTC.

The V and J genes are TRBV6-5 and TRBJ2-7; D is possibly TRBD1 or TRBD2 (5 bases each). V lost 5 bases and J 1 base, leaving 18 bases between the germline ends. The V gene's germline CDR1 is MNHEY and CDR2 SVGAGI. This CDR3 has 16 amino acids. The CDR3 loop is CASSAFDCGGSYEQYF. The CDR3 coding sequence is TGTGCCAGCAGTGCTTTCGATTGTGGGGGTTCCTACGAGCAGTACTTC.

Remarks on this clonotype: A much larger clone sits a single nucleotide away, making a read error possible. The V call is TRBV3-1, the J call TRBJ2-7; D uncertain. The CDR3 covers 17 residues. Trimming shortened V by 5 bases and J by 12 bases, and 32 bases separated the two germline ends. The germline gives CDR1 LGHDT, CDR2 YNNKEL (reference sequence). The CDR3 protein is CASSGECPISFSETLYF. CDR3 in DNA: TGTGCCAGCAGCGGAGAATGTCCCATTTCTTTCTCTGAGACCCTGTACTTC.

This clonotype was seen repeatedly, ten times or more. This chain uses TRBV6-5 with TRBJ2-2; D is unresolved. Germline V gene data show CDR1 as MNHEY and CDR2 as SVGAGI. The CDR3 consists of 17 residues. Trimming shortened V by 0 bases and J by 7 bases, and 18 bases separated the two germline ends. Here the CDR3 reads CASSYSGGSQVHGELFF. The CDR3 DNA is TGTGCCAGCAGTTACTCTGGTGGGTCGCAGGTACACGGGGAGCTGTTTTTT.

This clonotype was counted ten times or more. The CDR3 here is CASSILSPISFSETQYF. The CDR3 nucleotides are TGTGCCAGCAGCATACTTTCTCCCATTTCTTTCTCTGAGACCCAGTACTTC. The chain links TRBV3-1 to TRBJ2-5; D unresolved. Germline assignment: CDR1 LGHDT and CDR2 YNNKEL (reference sequence). V shed 5 bases and J shed 5 bases, with 24 bases lying between them. This CDR3 comprises 17 residues.

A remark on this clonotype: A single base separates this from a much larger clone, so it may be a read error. The CDR3 sequence is CASSFISPEQYF. The CDR3 bases are TGTGCCAGCAGCTTCATAAGCCCCGAGCAGTACTTC. The rearrangement uses TRBV11-2 and TRBJ2-7; D is unresolved. CDR3 length: 12 residues. Between the trimmed V and J ends, which lost 3 bases and 6 bases, there was a span of 9 bases. The germline V gene has CDR1 SGHAT and CDR2 FQNNGV.

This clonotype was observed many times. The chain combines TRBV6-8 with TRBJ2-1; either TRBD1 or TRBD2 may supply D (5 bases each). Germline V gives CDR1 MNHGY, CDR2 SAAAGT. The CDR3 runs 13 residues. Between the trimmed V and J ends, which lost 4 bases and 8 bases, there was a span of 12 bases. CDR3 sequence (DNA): TGTGCCAGCAGTTCCCAGGGAGTTGATGAGCAGTTCTTC. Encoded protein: CASSSQGVDEQFF.

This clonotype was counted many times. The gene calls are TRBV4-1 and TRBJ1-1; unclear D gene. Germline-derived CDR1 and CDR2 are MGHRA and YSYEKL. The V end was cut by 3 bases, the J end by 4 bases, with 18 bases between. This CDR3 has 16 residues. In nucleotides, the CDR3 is TGCGCCAGCAGCCAGCTTCCCGGGGAAGCGGGCACTGAAGCTTTCTTT. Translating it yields CASSQLPGEAGTEAFF.

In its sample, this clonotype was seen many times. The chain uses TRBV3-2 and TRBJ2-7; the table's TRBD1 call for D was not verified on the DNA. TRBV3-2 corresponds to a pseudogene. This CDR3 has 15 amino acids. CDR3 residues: CASSQEQGGPYEQYF. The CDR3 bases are TGTGCCAGCAGCCAGGAACAGGGGGGCCCCTACGAGCAGTACTTC.

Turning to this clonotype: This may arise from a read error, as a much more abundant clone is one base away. This chain's CDR3 is CASSLTPAAGGAFF. DNA for the CDR3: TGTGCCAGCAGCTTAACCCCCGCGGCGGGGGGAGCTTTCTTT. V and J are TRBV7-3 and TRBJ1-1; possibly TRBD1 for D (5 bases). The V and J ends lost 0 bases and 10 bases respectively, with 15 bases between them. CDR3 length: 14 residues. Germline V CDR1 and CDR2: SGHTA, FQGTGA.

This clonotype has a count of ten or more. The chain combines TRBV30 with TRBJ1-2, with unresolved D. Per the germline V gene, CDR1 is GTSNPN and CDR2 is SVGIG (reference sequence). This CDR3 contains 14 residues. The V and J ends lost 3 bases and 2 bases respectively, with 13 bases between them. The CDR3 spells CAWRGSWANYGYTF. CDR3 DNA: TGTGCCTGGAGGGGGTCGTGGGCGAACTATGGCTACACCTTC.

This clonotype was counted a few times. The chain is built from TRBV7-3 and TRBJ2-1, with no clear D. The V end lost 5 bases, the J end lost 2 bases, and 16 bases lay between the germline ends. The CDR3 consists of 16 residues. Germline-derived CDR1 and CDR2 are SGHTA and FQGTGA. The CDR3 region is CASSPDRYFTYNEQFF. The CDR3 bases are TGTGCCAGCAGCCCCGACCGCTACTTCACCTACAATGAGCAGTTCTTC.

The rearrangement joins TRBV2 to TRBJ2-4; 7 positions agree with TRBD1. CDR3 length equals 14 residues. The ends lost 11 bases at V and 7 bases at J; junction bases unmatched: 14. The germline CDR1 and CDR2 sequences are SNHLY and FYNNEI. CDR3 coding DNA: TGTGCCGGCACCTTTACAGGGGCTGATAACATTCAGTACTTC. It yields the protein CAGTFTGADNIQYF.

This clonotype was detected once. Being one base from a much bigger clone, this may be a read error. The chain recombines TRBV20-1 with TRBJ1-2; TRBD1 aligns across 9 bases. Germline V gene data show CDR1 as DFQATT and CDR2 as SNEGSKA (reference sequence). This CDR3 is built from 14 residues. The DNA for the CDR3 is TGCAGTGCTACGAGACCTGGGACAGGGAATGGCTACAACTTC. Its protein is CSATRPGTGNGYNF.

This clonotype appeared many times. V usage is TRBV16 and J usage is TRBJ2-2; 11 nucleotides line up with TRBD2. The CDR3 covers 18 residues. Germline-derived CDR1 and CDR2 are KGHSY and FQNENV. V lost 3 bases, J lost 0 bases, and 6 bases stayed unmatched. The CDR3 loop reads CASSHWGLAVTNTGELFF. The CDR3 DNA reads TGTGCCAGCAGCCATTGGGGACTAGCGGTAACGAACACCGGGGAGCTGTTTTTT. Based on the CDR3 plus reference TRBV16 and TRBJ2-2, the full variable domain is GEEVAQTPKHLVRGEGQKAKLYCAPIKGHSYVFWYQQVLKNEFKFLISFQNENVFDETGMPKERFSAKCLPNSPCSLEIQATKLEDSAVYFCASSHWGLAVTNTGELFFGEGSRLTVL.